This T cell receptor (beta chain) comes out of a study of patients and donors after allogeneic stem cell transplantation. A single record per CDR3 protein comes from TCRdb applying MiXCR to the RT-PCR reads. This sample yields roughly 30,000 distinct CDR3 sequences, of which nearly 7% are seen a single time; around a third belongs to the top ten. V lost 5 bases to trimming and J lost 7 bases, with 18 bases between them. Germline CDR1 reads SGHTA; CDR2 reads FQGTGA. The CDR3 loop spans 15 amino acids. This clonotype was found a few times. Sample: blood, either unsorted or a sorted T cell fraction (not recorded which). This clonotype was obtained from a human donor who was either an allogeneic HSCT recipient or a stem cell or donor lymphocyte infusion donor (not recorded which). It is not recorded whose cells these are; they may come from a transplant donor. V gene TRBV7-3 combines with J gene TRBJ2-1; tentative D call: TRBD2 (5 bases). CDR3 in DNA: TGTGCCAGCAGCCTCGGGAATCTCCCTGGGAATGAGCAGTTCTTC. Protein sequence: CASSLGNLPGNEQFF.